What follows describes a single TCR beta chain. Deletions cut 3 bases from V and 6 bases from J, with 15 bases between. This CDR3 is built from 14 residues. Per germline, CDR1 LNHDA and CDR2 SQIVND (reference sequence). This sample stems from a study of blood T cell repertoires in COVID-19. Produced via immunoSEQ multiplex PCR; TCRdb's table is partial and in-frame only. This table has 120,000 or so clones, less than 85% appearing once. This receptor was identified in a woman over 75 with acute or convalescent COVID-19. Sample: peripheral blood. The gene calls are TRBV19 and TRBJ2-7; D is possibly TRBD2 (6 bases). The CDR3 region is CASSMSPMRGEQYF. In DNA form, the CDR3 reads TGTGCCAGTAGTATGAGTCCGATGCGGGGCGAGCAGTACTTC.